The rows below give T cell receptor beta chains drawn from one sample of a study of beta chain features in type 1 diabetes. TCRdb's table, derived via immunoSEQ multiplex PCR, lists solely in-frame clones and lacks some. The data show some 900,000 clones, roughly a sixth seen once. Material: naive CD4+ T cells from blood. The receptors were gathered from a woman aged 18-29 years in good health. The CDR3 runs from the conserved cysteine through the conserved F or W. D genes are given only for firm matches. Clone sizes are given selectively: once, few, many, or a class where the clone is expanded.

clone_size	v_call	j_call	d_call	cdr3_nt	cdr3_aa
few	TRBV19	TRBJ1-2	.	TGTGCCAGTAGTCAAATAAACTATGGCTACACCTTC	CASSQINYGYTF
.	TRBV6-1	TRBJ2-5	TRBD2	TGTGCCAGCAGATCTAGCGGGAGCGACGGGACCCAGTACTTC	CASRSSGSDGTQYF
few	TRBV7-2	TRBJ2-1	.	TGTGCCAGCAGCTATAGGTGGCCTAGCCACAATGAGCAGTTCTTC	CASSYRWPSHNEQFF
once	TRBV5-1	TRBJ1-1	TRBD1	TGCGCCAGCAGCTTGAGGGACAGGAACACTGAAGCTTTCTTT	CASSLRDRNTEAFF
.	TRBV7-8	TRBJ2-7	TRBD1	TGTGCCAGCAGCCGTGGGGACAGGGGCTACGAGCAGTACTTC	CASSRGDRGYEQYF
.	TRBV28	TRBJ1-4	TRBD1	TGTGCCAGCAGTCCCCACGGGACAGGGTCTGAAAAACTGTTTTTT	CASSPHGTGSEKLFF
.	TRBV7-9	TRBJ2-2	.	TGTGCCAGCAGCTTTGGGCTTCCCGGGGAGCTGTTTTTT	CASSFGLPGELFF
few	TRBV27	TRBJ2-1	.	TGTGCCAGCAGAGGTTGGTCCACCCCGGGCAATGAGCAGTTCTTC	CASRGWSTPGNEQFF
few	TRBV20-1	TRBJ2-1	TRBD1	TGCAGTGGACAGGGGATAGGTGAGCAGTTCTTC	CSGQGIGEQFF
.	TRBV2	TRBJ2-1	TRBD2	TGTGCCAGCAACGAAAATGGACTAGCGGGAATGAATGAGCAGTTCTTC	CASNENGLAGMNEQFF
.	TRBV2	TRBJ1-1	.	TGTGCCAGCAGAGTACAGGGGAACACTGAAGCTTTCTTT	CASRVQGNTEAFF
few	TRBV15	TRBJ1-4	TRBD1	TGTGCCACCAGCAGTCCCGGGACAGCTAATGAAAAACTGTTTTTT	CATSSPGTANEKLFF
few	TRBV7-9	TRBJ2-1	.	TGTGCCAGCAGCTTATTCCGGAACAATGAGCAGTTCTTC	CASSLFRNNEQFF
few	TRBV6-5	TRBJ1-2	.	TGTGCCAGCAGCCCAGACCACGGGGGCTCTGGCTACACCTTC	CASSPDHGGSGYTF
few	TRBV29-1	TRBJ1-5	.	TGCAGCGTTCGGGAGGGTGGGCAGCCCCAGCATTTT	CSVREGGQPQHF
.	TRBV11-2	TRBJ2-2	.	TGTGCCAGCAGCTTAGCCTACGGAGGGGAGAACACCGGGGAGCTGTTTTTT	CASSLAYGGENTGELFF
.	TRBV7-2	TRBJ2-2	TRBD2	TGTGCCAGCAGCTTAGCGTCCCTAGCGGGAGTCACCGGGGAGCTGTTTTTT	CASSLASLAGVTGELFF
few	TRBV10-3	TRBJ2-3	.	TGTGCCATCAGCGGGGCAGATACGCAGTATTTT	CAISGADTQYF
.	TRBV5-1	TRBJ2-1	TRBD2	TGCGCCAGCAGCTTGTCAGCGGGAGGTCCTAATGAGCAGTTCTTC	CASSLSAGGPNEQFF
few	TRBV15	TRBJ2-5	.	TGTGCCACCAGCAGATCACAAGAGACCCAGTACTTC	CATSRSQETQYF
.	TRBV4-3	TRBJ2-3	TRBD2	TGCGCCAGCAGCCACGGGACTAGCGGGAGAAGCACAGATACGCAGTATTTT	CASSHGTSGRSTDTQYF
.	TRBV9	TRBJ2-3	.	TGTGCCAGCAGCGTCCTGGGGGGAGATGGCACAGATACGCAGTATTTT	CASSVLGGDGTDTQYF
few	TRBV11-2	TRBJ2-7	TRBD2	TGTGCCAGCAGCTTATACCCGGGACTAGGACCCTACGAGCAGTACTTC	CASSLYPGLGPYEQYF
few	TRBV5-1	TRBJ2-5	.	TGCGCCAGCAGGAGACAGGAGAGAGAGACCCAGTACTTC	CASRRQERETQYF